This TCR beta chain appears in the sequencing data of a study of diagnostic markers for celiac disease. This clonotype ranks as medium-sized (0.01 to 0.1%) in terms of frequency. Germline loops: CDR1 SGHRS, CDR2 YFSETQ. This CDR3 spans 13 amino acids. TCRdb reworked the reads into one entry per CDR3 protein, no DNA. Found here are about 7,500 distinct CDR3 sequences; the top ten clones hold 6.3%. The receptor was derived from a human donor. This table probably holds off-target reads from a library built for another chain. The chain couples TRBV5-1 to TRBJ2-5; TCRdb reports TRBD2, a call that lacks DNA to check it against. The specimen sequenced was either unsorted cells or a sorted T cell fraction (not recorded which). The CDR3 is CASSPEGLETQYF.